A single sample is the source of the 7 T cell receptor beta chains below, sequenced in a study of regulatory T cells in long-lasting Graves disease. The authors built TCR beta libraries using iRepertoire HTBI primers and Arm-PCR of CDR3 regions. TCRdb analysed the multiplex PCR reads with MiXCR anew, one entry per CDR3 protein. The sample shows roughly 450,000 distinct CDR3 sequences, roughly 20% of them seen only once. Stated time point: persistent/refractory GD, antithyroid drugs over 5 years with positive TRAb. PBMCs provided the RNA from which the TCR library was made. This specimen consisted of peripheral blood mononuclear cells (PBMCs), obtained when the disease was refractory, from a patient treated with antithyroid drugs. The receptors were sampled from a female donor with Graves disease.

This clonotype showed up many times. The V call is TRBV6-2 or TRBV6-3, the J call TRBJ2-7, with 11 bases that match TRBD2. The germline V gene encodes CDR1 MNHEY and CDR2 SVGEGT. V shed 0 bases and J 0 bases; nucleotides not matched to a gene: 4. The CDR3 totals 17 residues. DNA for the CDR3: TGTGCCAGCAGTTACTCTCTAACTAGCGGGAGCTCCTACGAGCAGTACTTC. This codes for CASSYSLTSGSSYEQYF.

A remark on this clonotype: This could be a read error, since a much larger clone is one nucleotide away. The gene calls are TRBV3-1 and TRBJ2-2; D possibly matches TRBD1 or TRBD2 (6 bases each). The CDR3 contains 14 residues. CDR1 is LGHDT, CDR2 YNNKEL, per germline (reference sequence). The CDR3 nucleotides read TGTGCCAGCAGCCAGGACGTTAGCGGAGGGGGGCTGTTTTTT. Translating gives CASSQDVSGGGLFF.

The CDR3 loop reads CASSVPGSPPGYTQYF. The CDR3 region has the DNA TGTGCCAGTTCCGTCCCCGGATCCCCACCGGGGTATACGCAGTATTTT. V usage is TRBV27 and J usage is TRBJ2-3; tentative D call: TRBD2 (5 bases). Trimming shortened V by 9 bases and J by 7 bases, and 26 bases separated the two germline ends. The germline V gene has CDR1 MNHEY and CDR2 SMNVEV (reference sequence). This CDR3 has 16 amino acids.

The table lists this clonotype with a few counts. V is TRBV6-1 and J is TRBJ2-7; D gene ambiguous. CDR1 and CDR2 from the germline V gene are MNHNS and SASEGT. This CDR3 is 12 amino acids long. The V end lost 7 bases, the J end lost 6 bases, and 13 bases lay between the germline ends. The CDR3 DNA reads TGTGCCAGCACCCCTGGGCTTTTCGAGCAGTACTTC. As protein: CASTPGLFEQYF.

This clonotype was recorded a few times. The CDR3 spells CASSSLGPGKQTQYF. The CDR3 DNA is TGTGCCAGCAGTTCGCTCGGACCAGGCAAACAGACCCAGTACTTC. V usage is TRBV6-5 and J usage is TRBJ2-5; the D is unclear. CDR3 size: 15 residues. Germline V lookup: CDR1 MNHEY, CDR2 SVGAGI. Trimming left V 4 bases short and J 6 bases short, with 18 bases between.

This chain uses TRBV27 with TRBJ2-4, with 7 bases identical to TRBD1. V was clipped by 8 bases and J by 1 base; unmatched bases: 11. The CDR3 has 16 residues. Germline V CDR1 and CDR2: MNHEY, SMNVEV (reference sequence). CDR3 bases: TGTGCCAGCGGGGAGACAGGGAACGTTGCCAAAAACATTCAGTACTTC. Translation gives CASGETGNVAKNIQYF.

This clonotype was seen ten or more times. This chain uses TRBV15 with TRBJ2-6, with D uncertain. Germline CDR1 reads LNHNV; CDR2 reads YYDKDF (reference sequence). Trimming removed 0 bases at V and 2 bases at J, with 14 bases between. The CDR3 is 18 amino acids. The CDR3 here is CATSRDGFKGAGANVLTF. CDR3 nucleotide sequence: TGTGCCACCAGCAGAGATGGGTTTAAGGGCGCTGGGGCCAACGTCCTGACTTTC.